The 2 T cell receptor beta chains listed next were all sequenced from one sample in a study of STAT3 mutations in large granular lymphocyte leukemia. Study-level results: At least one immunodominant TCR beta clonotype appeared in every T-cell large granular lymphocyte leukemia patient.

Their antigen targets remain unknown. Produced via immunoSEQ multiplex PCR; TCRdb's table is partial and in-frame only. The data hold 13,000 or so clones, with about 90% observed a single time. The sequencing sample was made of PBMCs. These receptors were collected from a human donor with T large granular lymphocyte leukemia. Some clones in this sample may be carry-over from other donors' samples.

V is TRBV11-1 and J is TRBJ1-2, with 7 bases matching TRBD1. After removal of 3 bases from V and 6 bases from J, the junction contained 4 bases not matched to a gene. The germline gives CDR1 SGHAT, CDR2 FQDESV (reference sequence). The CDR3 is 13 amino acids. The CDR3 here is CASSFDGTDGYTF. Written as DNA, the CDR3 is TGTGCCAGCAGCTTCGACGGGACAGATGGCTACACCTTC.

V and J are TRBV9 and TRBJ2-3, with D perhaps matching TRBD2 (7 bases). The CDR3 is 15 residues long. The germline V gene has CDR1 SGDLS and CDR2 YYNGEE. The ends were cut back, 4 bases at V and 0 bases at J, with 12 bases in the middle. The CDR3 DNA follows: TGTGCCAGCAGCTCGAGCGGGACAAGCACAGATACGCAGTATTTT. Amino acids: CASSSSGTSTDTQYF.